In its sample, the clone carrying this T cell receptor beta chain was seen many times. Its specificity is not known. This entry is derived from a study of T-cell memory formation after mild COVID-19. The overall study: Clusters were largely donor specific. Study-wide results and limits: Unconfirmed was the SARS-CoV-2 specificity of second-wave clones that peaked on day 37. That cross-reactive memory joined was suggested by some responding clones appearing in pre-infection memory.

There are 13 residues in the CDR3. CDR1 SQVTM and CDR2 ANQGSEA come from the germline V gene. V gave up 4 bases and J gave up 7 bases; unmatched junction bases: 9. With constant-segment primers, 5'RACE yielded cDNA libraries of TCR alpha and TCR beta that carried sample barcodes and UMIs. A single record per CDR3 protein comes from TCRdb applying MiXCR to the 5' RACE reads. The profile shows 470,000 or so distinct CDR3 sequences, about 19% of them singletons. The chain joins TRBV29-1 to TRBJ2-7; 8 bases align to TRBD2. Sequenced material: PBMCs or a T cell subset sorted from them (not recorded which). This clonotype was sampled from an adult woman who had mild COVID-19 (a few samples of this study predate the infection). Cell type and time point are not known. The CDR3 spells CSVVAGGGGEQYF. CDR3 nucleotides: TGCAGCGTTGTGGCGGGGGGCGGAGGAGAGCAGTACTTC.